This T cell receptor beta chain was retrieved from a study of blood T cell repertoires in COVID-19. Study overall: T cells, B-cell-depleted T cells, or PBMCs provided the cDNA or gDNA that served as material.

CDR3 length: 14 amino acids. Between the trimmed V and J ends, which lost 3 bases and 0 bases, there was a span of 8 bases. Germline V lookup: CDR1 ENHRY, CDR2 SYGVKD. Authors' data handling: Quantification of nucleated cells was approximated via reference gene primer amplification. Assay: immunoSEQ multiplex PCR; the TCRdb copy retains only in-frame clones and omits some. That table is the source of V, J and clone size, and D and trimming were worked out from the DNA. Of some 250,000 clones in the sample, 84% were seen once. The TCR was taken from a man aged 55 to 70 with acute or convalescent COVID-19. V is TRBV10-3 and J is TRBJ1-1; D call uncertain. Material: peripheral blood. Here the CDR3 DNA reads TGTGCCATCAGTGAACTGTTTCTGAACACTGAAGCTTTCTTT. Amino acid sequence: CAISELFLNTEAFF.